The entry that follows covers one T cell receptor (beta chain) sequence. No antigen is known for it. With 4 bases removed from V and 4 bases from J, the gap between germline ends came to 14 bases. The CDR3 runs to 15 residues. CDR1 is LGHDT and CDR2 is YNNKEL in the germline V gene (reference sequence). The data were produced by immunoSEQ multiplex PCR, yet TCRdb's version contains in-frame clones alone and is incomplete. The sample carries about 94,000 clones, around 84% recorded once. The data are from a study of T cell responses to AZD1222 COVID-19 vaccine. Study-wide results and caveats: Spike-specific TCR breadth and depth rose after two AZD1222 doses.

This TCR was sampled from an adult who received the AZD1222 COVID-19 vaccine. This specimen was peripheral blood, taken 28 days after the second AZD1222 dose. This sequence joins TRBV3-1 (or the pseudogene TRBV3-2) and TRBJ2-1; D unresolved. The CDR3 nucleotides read TGTGCCAGCAGCCTTAGAATGTGGGTATACAATGAGCAGTTCTTC. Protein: CASSLRMWVYNEQFF.